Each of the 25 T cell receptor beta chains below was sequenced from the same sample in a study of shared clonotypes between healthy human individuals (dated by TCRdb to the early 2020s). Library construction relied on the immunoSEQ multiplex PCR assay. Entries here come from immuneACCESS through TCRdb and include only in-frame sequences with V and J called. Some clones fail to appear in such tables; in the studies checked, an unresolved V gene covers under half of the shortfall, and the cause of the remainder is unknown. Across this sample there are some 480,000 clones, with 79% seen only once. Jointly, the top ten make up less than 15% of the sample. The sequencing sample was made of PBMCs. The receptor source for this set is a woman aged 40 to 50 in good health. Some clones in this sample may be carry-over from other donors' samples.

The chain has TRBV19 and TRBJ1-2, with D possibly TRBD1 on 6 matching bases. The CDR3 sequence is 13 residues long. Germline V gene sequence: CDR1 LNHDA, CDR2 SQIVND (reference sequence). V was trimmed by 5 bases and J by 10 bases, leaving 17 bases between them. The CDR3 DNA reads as TGTGCCAGTAGTCAAGATCCGACAGGCTACTACACCTTC. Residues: CASSQDPTGYYTF.

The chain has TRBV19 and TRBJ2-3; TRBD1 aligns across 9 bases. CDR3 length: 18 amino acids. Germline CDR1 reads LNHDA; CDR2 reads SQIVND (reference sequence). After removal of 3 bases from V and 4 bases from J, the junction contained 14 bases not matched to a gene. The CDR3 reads CASSIYASGTGRADTQYF. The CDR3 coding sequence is TGTGCCAGTAGTATCTACGCGAGCGGGACAGGGAGGGCAGATACGCAGTATTTT.

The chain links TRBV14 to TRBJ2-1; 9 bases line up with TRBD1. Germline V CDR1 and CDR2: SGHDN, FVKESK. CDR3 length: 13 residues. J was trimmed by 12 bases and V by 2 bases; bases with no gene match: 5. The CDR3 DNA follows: TGTGCCAGCAGCCAAACAGGGGGCAGGAGGCAGTTCTTC. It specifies CASSQTGGRRQFF.

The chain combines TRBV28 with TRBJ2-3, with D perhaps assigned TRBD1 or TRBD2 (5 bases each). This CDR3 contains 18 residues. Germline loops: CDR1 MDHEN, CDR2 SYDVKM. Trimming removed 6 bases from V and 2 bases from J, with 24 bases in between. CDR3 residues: CASSLGLGRSYSTDTQYF. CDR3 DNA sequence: TGTGCCAGCAGCCTAGGGCTGGGACGGTCATACTCCACAGATACGCAGTATTTT. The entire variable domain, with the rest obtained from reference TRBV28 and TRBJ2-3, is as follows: DVKVTQSSRYLVKRTGEKVFLECVQDMDHENMFWYRQDPGLGLRLIYFSYDVKMKEKGDIPEGYSVSREKKERFSLILESASTNQTSMYLCASSLGLGRSYSTDTQYFGPGTRLTVL.

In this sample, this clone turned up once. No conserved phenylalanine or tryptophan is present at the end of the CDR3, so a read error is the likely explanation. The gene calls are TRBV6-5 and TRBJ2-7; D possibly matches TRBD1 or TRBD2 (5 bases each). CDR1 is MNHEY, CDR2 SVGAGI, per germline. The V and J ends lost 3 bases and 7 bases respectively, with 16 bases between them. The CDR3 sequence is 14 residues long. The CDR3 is CASSYGRARGEQYL. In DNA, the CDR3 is TGTGCCAGCAGTTATGGTAGAGCGAGGGGAGAGCAGTACCTC.

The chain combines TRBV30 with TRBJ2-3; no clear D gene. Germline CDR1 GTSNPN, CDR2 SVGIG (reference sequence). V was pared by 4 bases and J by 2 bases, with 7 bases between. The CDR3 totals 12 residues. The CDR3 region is CAWTEATDTQYF. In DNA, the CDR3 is TGTGCCTGGACCGAGGCCACAGATACGCAGTATTTT.

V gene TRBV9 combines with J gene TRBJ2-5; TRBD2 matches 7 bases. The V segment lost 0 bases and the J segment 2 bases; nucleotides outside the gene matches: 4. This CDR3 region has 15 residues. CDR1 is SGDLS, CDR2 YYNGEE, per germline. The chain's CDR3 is CASSVGEGEQETQYF. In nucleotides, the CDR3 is TGTGCCAGCAGCGTAGGGGAGGGAGAGCAAGAGACCCAGTACTTC.

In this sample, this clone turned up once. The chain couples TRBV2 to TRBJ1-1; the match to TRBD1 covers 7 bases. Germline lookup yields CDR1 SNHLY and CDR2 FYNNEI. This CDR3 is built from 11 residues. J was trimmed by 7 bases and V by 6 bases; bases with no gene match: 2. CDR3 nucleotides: TGTGCCAGCAGGGGGGACAGTGAAGCTTTCTTT. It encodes CASRGDSEAFF. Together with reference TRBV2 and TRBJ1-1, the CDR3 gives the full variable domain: EPEVTQTPSHQVTQMGQEVILRCVPISNHLYFYWYRQILGQKVEFLVSFYNNEISEKSEIFDDQFSVERPDGSNFTLKIRSTKLEDSAMYFCASRGDSEAFFGQGTRLTVV.

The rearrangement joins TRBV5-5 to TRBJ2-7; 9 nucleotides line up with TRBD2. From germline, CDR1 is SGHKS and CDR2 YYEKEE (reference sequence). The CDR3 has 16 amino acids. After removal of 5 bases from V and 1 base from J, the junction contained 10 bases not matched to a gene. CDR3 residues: CASRRTSAGVSYEQYF. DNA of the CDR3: TGTGCCAGCAGGCGGACTAGCGCGGGGGTATCCTACGAGCAGTACTTC. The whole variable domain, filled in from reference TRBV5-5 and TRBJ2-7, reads DAGVTQSPTHLIKTRGQQVTLRCSPISGHKSVSWYQQVLGQGPQFIFQYYEKEERGRGNFPDRFSARQFPNYSSELNVNALLLGDSALYLCASRRTSAGVSYEQYFGPGTRLTVT.

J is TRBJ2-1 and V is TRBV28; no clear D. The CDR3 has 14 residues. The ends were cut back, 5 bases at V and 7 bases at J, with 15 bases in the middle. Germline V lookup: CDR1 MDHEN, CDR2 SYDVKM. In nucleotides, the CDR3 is TGTGCCAGCAGTCCCCGGGCCTCTAGGAATGAGCAGTTCTTC. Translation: CASSPRASRNEQFF. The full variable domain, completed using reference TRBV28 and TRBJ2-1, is DVKVTQSSRYLVKRTGEKVFLECVQDMDHENMFWYRQDPGLGLRLIYFSYDVKMKEKGDIPEGYSVSREKKERFSLILESASTNQTSMYLCASSPRASRNEQFFGPGTRLTVL.

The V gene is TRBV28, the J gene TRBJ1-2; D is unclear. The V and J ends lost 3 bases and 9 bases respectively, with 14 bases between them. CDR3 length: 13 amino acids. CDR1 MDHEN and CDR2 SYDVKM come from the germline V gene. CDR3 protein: CASSFRGLVSYTF. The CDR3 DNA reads TGTGCCAGCAGTTTTAGAGGGTTAGTTAGCTACACCTTC.

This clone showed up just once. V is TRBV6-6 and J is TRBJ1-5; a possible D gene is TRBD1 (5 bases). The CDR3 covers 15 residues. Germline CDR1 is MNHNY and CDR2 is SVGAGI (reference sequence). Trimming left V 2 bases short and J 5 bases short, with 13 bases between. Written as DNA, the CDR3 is TGTGCCAGCAGTTACCCGGGGAGGGGAGATCAGCCCCAGCATTTT. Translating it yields CASSYPGRGDQPQHF.

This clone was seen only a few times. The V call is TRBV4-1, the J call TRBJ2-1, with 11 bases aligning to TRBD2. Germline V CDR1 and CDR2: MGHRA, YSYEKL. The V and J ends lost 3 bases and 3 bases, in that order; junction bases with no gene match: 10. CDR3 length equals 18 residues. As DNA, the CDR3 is TGCGCCAGCAGCCAGTTAGCGGGAGGGCCCTTAGACTACAATGAGCAGTTCTTC. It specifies CASSQLAGGPLDYNEQFF.

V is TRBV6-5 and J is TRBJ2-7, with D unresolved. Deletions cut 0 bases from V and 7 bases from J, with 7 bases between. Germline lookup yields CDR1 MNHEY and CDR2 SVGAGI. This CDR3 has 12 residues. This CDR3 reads CASSYSDGEQYF. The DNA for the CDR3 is TGTGCCAGCAGTTACTCAGATGGGGAGCAGTACTTC.

Written as DNA, the CDR3 is TGTGCCAGCAGTTTAGGCAGGGGCCGGGGGAGCAATCAGCCCCAGCATTTT. Its translation: CASSLGRGRGSNQPQHF. This chain connects TRBV27 to TRBJ1-5, with D perhaps matching TRBD1 (6 bases). The CDR3 totals 17 residues. V lost 2 bases, J lost 1 base, and 15 bases lay in between. Germline V gene lookup returns CDR1 MNHEY and CDR2 SMNVEV (reference sequence).

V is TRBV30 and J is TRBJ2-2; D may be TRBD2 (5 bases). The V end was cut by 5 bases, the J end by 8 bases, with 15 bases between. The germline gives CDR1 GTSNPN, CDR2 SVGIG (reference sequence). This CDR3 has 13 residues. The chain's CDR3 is CAWDRLRVGELFF. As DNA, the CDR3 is TGTGCCTGGGATCGACTGAGGGTGGGGGAGCTGTTTTTT.

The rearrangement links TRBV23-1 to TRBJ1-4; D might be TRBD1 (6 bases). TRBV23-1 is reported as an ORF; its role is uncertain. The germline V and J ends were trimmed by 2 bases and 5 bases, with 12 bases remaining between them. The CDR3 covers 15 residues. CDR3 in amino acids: CASSQMDSINEKLFF. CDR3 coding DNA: TGCGCCAGCAGTCAAATGGACAGCATAAATGAAAAACTGTTTTTT.

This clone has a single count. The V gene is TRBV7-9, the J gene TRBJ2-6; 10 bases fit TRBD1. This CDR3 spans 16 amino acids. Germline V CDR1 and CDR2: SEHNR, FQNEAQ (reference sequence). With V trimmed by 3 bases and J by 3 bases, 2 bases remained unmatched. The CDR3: CASSLGQGNGANVLTF. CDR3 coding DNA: TGTGCCAGCAGCTTGGGACAGGGGAATGGGGCCAACGTCCTGACTTTC.

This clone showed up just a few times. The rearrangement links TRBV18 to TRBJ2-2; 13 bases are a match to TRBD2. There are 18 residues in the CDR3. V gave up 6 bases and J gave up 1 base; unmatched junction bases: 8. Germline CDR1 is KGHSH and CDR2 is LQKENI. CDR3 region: CASSHRGLAGENTGELFF. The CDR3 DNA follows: TGTGCCAGCTCCCACCGTGGACTAGCGGGAGAGAACACCGGGGAGCTGTTTTTT.

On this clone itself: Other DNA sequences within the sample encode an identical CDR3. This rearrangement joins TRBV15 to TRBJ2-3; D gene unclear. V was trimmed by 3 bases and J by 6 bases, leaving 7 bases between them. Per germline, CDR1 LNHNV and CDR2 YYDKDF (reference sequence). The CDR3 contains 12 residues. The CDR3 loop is CATSRARDTQYF. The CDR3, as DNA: TGTGCCACCAGCAGGGCCCGCGATACGCAGTATTTT. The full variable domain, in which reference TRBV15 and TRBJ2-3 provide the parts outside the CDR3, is DAMVIQNPRYQVTQFGKPVTLSCSQTLNHNVMYWYQQKSSQAPKLLFHYYDKDFNNEADTPDNFQSRRPNTSFCFLDIRSPGLGDTAMYLCATSRARDTQYFGPGTRLTVL.

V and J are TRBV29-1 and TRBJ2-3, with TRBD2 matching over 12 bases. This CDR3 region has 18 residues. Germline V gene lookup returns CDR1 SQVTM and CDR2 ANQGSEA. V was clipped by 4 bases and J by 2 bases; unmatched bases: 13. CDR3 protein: CSVVGTGTSGQFTDTQYF. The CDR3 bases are TGCAGCGTTGTGGGTACCGGGACTAGCGGGCAATTCACAGATACGCAGTATTTT.

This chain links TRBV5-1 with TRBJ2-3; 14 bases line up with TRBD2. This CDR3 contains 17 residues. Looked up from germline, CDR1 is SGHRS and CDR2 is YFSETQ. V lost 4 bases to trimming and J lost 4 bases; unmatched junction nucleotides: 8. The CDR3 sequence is CASSKRTSGRRADTQYF. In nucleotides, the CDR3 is TGCGCCAGCAGCAAGAGGACTAGCGGGAGGAGGGCAGATACGCAGTATTTT.

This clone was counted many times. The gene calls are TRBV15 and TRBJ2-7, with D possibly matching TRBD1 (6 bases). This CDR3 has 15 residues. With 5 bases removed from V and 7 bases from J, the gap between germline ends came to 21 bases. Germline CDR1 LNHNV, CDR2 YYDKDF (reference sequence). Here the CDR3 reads CATSRTRGLPQEQYF. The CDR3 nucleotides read TGTGCCACCAGCCGAACCAGGGGCCTCCCCCAAGAGCAGTACTTC.

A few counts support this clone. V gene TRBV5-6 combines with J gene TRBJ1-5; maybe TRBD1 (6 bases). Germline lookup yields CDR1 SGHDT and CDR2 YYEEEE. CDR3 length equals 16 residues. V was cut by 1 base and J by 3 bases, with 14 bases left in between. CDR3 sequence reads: CASSLSQNRVNQPQHF. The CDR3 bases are TGTGCCAGCAGCTTGTCTCAAAACAGGGTCAATCAGCCCCAGCATTTT.

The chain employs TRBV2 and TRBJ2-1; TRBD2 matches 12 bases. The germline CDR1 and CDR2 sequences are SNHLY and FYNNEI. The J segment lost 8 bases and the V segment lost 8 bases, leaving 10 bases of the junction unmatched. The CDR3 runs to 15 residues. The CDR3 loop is CASGPLAGGRDEQFF. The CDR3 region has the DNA TGTGCCAGCGGTCCTCTAGCGGGAGGGCGGGATGAGCAGTTCTTC.